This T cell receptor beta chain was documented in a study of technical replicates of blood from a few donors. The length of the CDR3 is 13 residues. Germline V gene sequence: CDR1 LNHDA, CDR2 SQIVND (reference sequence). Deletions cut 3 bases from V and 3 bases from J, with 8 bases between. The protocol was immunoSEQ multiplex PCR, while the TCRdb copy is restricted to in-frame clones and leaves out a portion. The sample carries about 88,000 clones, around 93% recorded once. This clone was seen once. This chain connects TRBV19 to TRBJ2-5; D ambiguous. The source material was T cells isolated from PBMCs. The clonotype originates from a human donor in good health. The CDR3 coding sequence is TGTGCCAGTAGTATCAACAGAAAAGAGACCCAGTACTTC. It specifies CASSINRKETQYF.